This TCR beta chain came from a study of blood T cells in healthy people across ages. The study, taken as a whole, reports: Naive CD4+ cell counts and diversity both ran higher in long-lived than in aged donors.

In regard to this clonotype: The antigen is unknown. A much larger clone lies one base from this, so it may be a read error.

Using a J-beta primer mix together with a sample-barcoded 5' primer, a second PCR was run for roughly 6 to 12 cycles. One entry per CDR3 protein, called by TCRdb with MiXCR from the 5' RACE reads. The table shows 600,000 or so distinct CDR3 sequences, with around 21% occurring only once. The CDR3 consists of 14 residues. Germline CDR1 is LNHNV and CDR2 is YYDKDF (reference sequence). The donors, aged about 6 to 100, were healthy Caucasians from Russia. The origin of this receptor is a man in his 70s in good health. The sample consisted of blood. V is TRBV15 and J is TRBJ2-1; D unresolved. CDR3 sequence: CATSLDGEYSEQFF. The CDR3 DNA follows: TGTGCCACCTCCTTAGACGGAGAATACAGTGAGCAGTTCTTC.